What follows is one T cell receptor beta chain and its context. Clones were read by immunoSEQ multiplex PCR, and TCRdb kept only the in-frame ones, dropping some. The sample lists under 75,000 clones; more than 85% were seen once. Germline V gene data show CDR1 as SNHLY and CDR2 as FYNNEI. The CDR3 consists of 15 residues. V lost 4 bases and J lost 5; bases outside the gene matches: 6. This record comes from a study of technical replicates of blood from a few donors. This sequence joins TRBV2 and TRBJ2-2; 8 bases are shared with TRBD1. This TCR came from a human donor in good health. Some clones in this sample may be carry-over from other donors' samples. What was sequenced was PBMCs. The CDR3 is CASSGRTGRTGELFF. The CDR3 bases are TGTGCCAGCAGTGGGCGGACAGGGCGGACCGGGGAGCTGTTTTTT.